Listed below are T cell receptor beta chains from one sample, sequenced in a study of radiation and T cells in renal cell carcinoma. Profiled with immunoSEQ multiplex PCR; TCRdb holds only in-frame clones, not every one. The sample includes 100,000 to 150,000 clones, more than 70% of them seen just once. The sample consisted of blood, taken from a patient whose treatment included radiotherapy and nephrectomy. The receptors here all came from a woman in her seventies with renal cell carcinoma. The CDR3 runs from the conserved cysteine through the conserved F or W. D genes are given only for firm matches. Rows may omit the clone size; those that give it use once, few, many or a size class.

clone size	D gene	J gene	V gene	CDR3 DNA	CDR3 protein
few	-	TRBJ1-1	TRBV6-5	TGTGCCAGCAGTCCGGGGGCGATGAACACTGAAGCTTTCTTT	CASSPGAMNTEAFF
-	-	TRBJ1-2	TRBV18	TGTGCCAGCTCATCAACGACAGGCAGCTATGGCTACACCTTC	CASSSTTGSYGYTF
-	-	TRBJ2-7	TRBV9	TGTGCCAGCGGGAAGGACCCGTACGAGCAGTACTTC	CASGKDPYEQYF
-	-	TRBJ1-1	TRBV6-5	TGTGCCAGCAAAGAGAACACTGAAGCTTTCTTT	CASKENTEAFF
-	-	TRBJ1-6	TRBV7-3	TGTGCCAGCAGCTTAATAGTTGATTCACCCCTCCACTTT	CASSLIVDSPLHF
-	-	TRBJ2-7	TRBV27	TGTGCCAGCACCCCCTCGAGCTCCTACGAGCAGTACTTC	CASTPSSSYEQYF
-	-	TRBJ1-2	TRBV6-6	TGTGCCAGCAGTGGGGTCGGCTACACCTTC	CASSGVGYTF
few	-	TRBJ2-1	TRBV5-1	TGCGCCAGCAGCTTGATACAGGGTCCAATTGAGCAGTTCTTC	CASSLIQGPIEQFF
few	-	TRBJ1-1	TRBV7-3	TGTGCCAGCAGCTCCCAGGTGAACACTGAAGCTTTCTTT	CASSSQVNTEAFF
-	-	TRBJ1-2	TRBV9	TGTGCCAGCAGCGTAGGAGGGCGGGCTAACTATGGCTACACCTTC	CASSVGGRANYGYTF
once	-	TRBJ1-4	TRBV5-5	TGTGCCAGCAGCTTAGATCTCGGATCAGGGGAAAAACTGTTTTTT	CASSLDLGSGEKLFF
-	-	TRBJ1-1	TRBV29-1	TGCAGCGTTGAGAGGGCCCGGAGCACTGAAGCTTTCTTT	CSVERARSTEAFF
once	TRBD2	TRBJ2-5	TRBV9	TGTGCCAGCAGCGTAGTTGGTAGCGGGGTGTTGGTAGAGACCCAGTACTTC	CASSVVGSGVLVETQYF
-	-	TRBJ2-1	TRBV19	TGTGCCAGTAGTATCCGGGGTCAGGGAGTGAGGAATGAGCAGTTCTTC	CASSIRGQGVRNEQFF
-	-	TRBJ1-2	TRBV6-5	TGTGCCAGCAGTTACTTACAAACAGGCGGGGGCTACACCTTC	CASSYLQTGGGYTF
-	-	TRBJ1-4	TRBV5-4	TGTGCCAGCAGCTTGGGGGGGAAGAGTGAAAAACTGTTTTTT	CASSLGGKSEKLFF
-	TRBD2	TRBJ2-1	TRBV10-1	TGCGCCAGCAGTGAGTCGATTGCTAGCGGGGGCCCGGCTCCCTATGAGCAGTTCTTC	CASSESIASGGPAPYEQFF
-	-	TRBJ1-4	TRBV14	TGTGCCAGCAGCCAAACAGGGTTTCAACTGTTTTTT	CASSQTGFQLFF
-	-	TRBJ1-4	TRBV6-5	TGTGCCAGCAGTTACGGCAATGAAAAACTGTTTTTT	CASSYGNEKLFF
-	-	TRBJ1-1	TRBV6-5	TGTGCCAGCAAGTTGGGGGACACTGAAGCTTTCTTT	CASKLGDTEAFF
-	TRBD1	TRBJ1-5	TRBV7-2	TGTGCCAGCAGCTTAGGGGACAGAAATCAGCCCCAGCATTTT	CASSLGDRNQPQHF
once	-	TRBJ1-2	TRBV5-6	TGTGCCAGCAGCCGCCCCCCGTTAAACAACTATGGCTACACCTTC	CASSRPPLNNYGYTF
-	-	TRBJ2-1	TRBV29-1	TGCAGCGTTGAAGAGCCGGGGCGGTTTGAGCAGTTCTTC	CSVEEPGRFEQFF
-	-	TRBJ2-1	TRBV5-1	TGCGCCAGCAGCGCTGGACTGGGGGATGAGCAGTTCTTC	CASSAGLGDEQFF
once	-	TRBJ1-1	TRBV2	TGTGCCAGCAGTGAAAATACAAACACTGAAGCTTTCTTT	CASSENTNTEAFF
-	-	TRBJ1-2	TRBV5-6	TGTGCCAGCAGCTTGGGCAGGGTTTCCTATGGCTACACCTTC	CASSLGRVSYGYTF
once	-	TRBJ2-5	TRBV7-7	TGTGCTAGCAGCTTAGCCGGGGGAGAGACCCAGTACTTC	CASSLAGGETQYF